This TCR beta chain was recorded in a study of regulatory T cells in long-lasting Graves disease. Study-wide results and limits: Exclusively peripheral blood, rather than thyroid tissue, was studied.

Time point noted: persistent/refractory GD, antithyroid drugs over 5 years with positive TRAb. Scientists built the TCR library using RNA that was extracted from PBMCs. CDR3 regions were amplified by Arm-PCR using iRepertoire HTBI primers to build TCR beta libraries. TCRdb ran MiXCR on the multiplex PCR reads and lists one entry per CDR3 protein. The sample records approximately 290,000 distinct CDR3 sequences, 20% to 25% being singletons. Details on this clonotype: What it binds is unknown.

Germline V gene data show CDR1 as GTSNPN and CDR2 as SVGIG (reference sequence). Trimming removed 0 bases from V and 5 bases from J; junction bases left unmatched: 3. CDR3 size: 14 residues. The input for sequencing was peripheral blood mononuclear cells (PBMCs), taken when the disease was refractory, from a patient treated with antithyroid drugs. The TCR originated in a female donor with Graves disease. The J gene is TRBJ2-1, the V gene TRBV30, with 8 bases fitting TRBD2. The CDR3: CAWSVTLADNEQFF. The CDR3 DNA reads TGTGCCTGGAGTGTAACACTAGCGGACAATGAGCAGTTCTTC.